This T cell receptor beta chain was recovered during a study of cytomegalovirus exposure and HLA in healthy donors. Study conclusions and caveats: Some V segments, TRBV6-2 and TRBV6-3 among them, were indistinguishable and were therefore excluded. Researchers counted around 180 TCR beta chains as cytomegalovirus-associated.

PCR used 60 Vbeta primers and 13 Jbeta primers. The data were produced by immunoSEQ multiplex PCR, yet TCRdb's version contains in-frame clones alone and is incomplete. The table has approximately 67,000 clones, 55% to 80% seen once. V was clipped by 3 bases and J by 7 bases; unmatched bases: 6. The CDR3 runs to 15 residues. Germline V gives CDR1 LGHNA, CDR2 YSLEER. This clone has a handful of counts. Its antigen is currently unknown. The origin of this receptor is a woman in her twenties or thirties in good health and CMV-seronegative. The rearrangement joins TRBV4-3 to TRBJ1-6; 7 nucleotides agree with TRBD1. Sequencing was performed on PBMCs. The CDR3 DNA reads TGCGCCAGCAGCCACACAGGGGACTCGAATTCACCCCTCCACTTT. The encoded protein is CASSHTGDSNSPLHF.